Listed below are T cell receptor beta chains from one sample, sequenced in a study of shared clonotypes between healthy human individuals. Generated by immunoSEQ multiplex PCR, the TCRdb table keeps only in-frame clones and is missing some. The sample holds over a million clones; approximately 98.5% are singletons and the top ten take 0.36%. The specimen was naive CD4+ T cells sorted from blood. These receptors all stem from a man aged 30-40 years in good health. CDR3s include the opening cysteine and the closing phenylalanine or tryptophan. The D gene is left open where the match is weak. Size tells how often a clone was seen (once, few, many) or the class of an expanded clone, and some rows leave it out.

v_gene: TRBV19; j_gene: TRBJ1-5; d_gene: .; abundance: .; CDR3aa: CATQSEGERQPQHF; CDR3nt: TGTGCCACCCAATCGGAGGGGGAGAGGCAGCCCCAGCATTTT
v_gene: TRBV5-1; j_gene: TRBJ2-5; d_gene: TRBD2; abundance: .; CDR3aa: CASSGVSGRAQETQYF; CDR3nt: TGCGCCAGCAGCGGGGTCAGCGGGAGGGCCCAAGAGACCCAGTACTTC
v_gene: TRBV19; j_gene: TRBJ2-3; d_gene: TRBD2; abundance: .; CDR3aa: CASSIRLAGPSTDTQYF; CDR3nt: TGTGCCAGTAGTATCAGACTAGCGGGCCCTAGCACAGATACGCAGTATTTT
v_gene: TRBV7-9; j_gene: TRBJ1-5; d_gene: .; abundance: once; CDR3aa: CASSFTPVAYSNQPQHF; CDR3nt: TGTGCCAGCAGTTTTACACCAGTCGCCTATAGCAATCAGCCCCAGCATTTT
v_gene: TRBV5-5; j_gene: TRBJ1-1; d_gene: .; abundance: .; CDR3aa: CASSLVGETEAFF; CDR3nt: TGTGCCAGCAGCTTGGTGGGGGAGACTGAAGCTTTCTTT
v_gene: TRBV19; j_gene: TRBJ1-2; d_gene: .; abundance: .; CDR3aa: CASSIRRENYGYTF; CDR3nt: TGTGCCAGTAGTATCCGCCGGGAGAACTATGGCTACACCTTC
v_gene: TRBV19; j_gene: TRBJ2-7; d_gene: .; abundance: .; CDR3aa: CASGAGGDEQYF; CDR3nt: TGTGCCAGTGGGGCAGGGGGGGACGAGCAGTACTTC
v_gene: TRBV18; j_gene: TRBJ2-3; d_gene: .; abundance: .; CDR3aa: CASSPGPDTQYF; CDR3nt: TGTGCCAGCTCACCAGGCCCAGATACGCAGTATTTT
v_gene: TRBV5-6; j_gene: TRBJ2-7; d_gene: TRBD2; abundance: .; CDR3aa: CASTSLAGAGYEQYF; CDR3nt: TGTGCCAGCACCTCCCTAGCGGGAGCAGGGTACGAGCAGTACTTC
v_gene: TRBV7-2; j_gene: TRBJ2-5; d_gene: TRBD2; abundance: .; CDR3aa: CASSRLAGAGGGETQYF; CDR3nt: TGTGCCAGCAGCAGACTAGCCGGTGCGGGAGGGGGGGAGACCCAGTACTTC
v_gene: TRBV5-4; j_gene: TRBJ1-1; d_gene: .; abundance: .; CDR3aa: CASSSGVNTEAFF; CDR3nt: TGTGCCAGCAGCTCAGGGGTGAACACTGAAGCTTTCTTT
v_gene: TRBV9; j_gene: TRBJ2-1; d_gene: TRBD2; abundance: .; CDR3aa: CASSVRGEGYHEQFF; CDR3nt: TGTGCCAGCAGCGTGCGAGGGGAGGGATACCATGAGCAGTTCTTC
v_gene: TRBV28; j_gene: TRBJ1-4; d_gene: .; abundance: .; CDR3aa: CASRADRSGEKLFF; CDR3nt: TGTGCCAGCAGGGCTGACAGGTCCGGTGAAAAACTGTTTTTT
v_gene: TRBV27; j_gene: TRBJ2-5; d_gene: TRBD2; abundance: .; CDR3aa: CASSLLGAGLAETQYF; CDR3nt: TGTGCCAGCAGTTTATTAGGAGCGGGATTAGCAGAGACCCAGTACTTC
v_gene: TRBV11-2; j_gene: TRBJ2-2; d_gene: .; abundance: .; CDR3aa: CASSLFTKNTGELFF; CDR3nt: TGTGCCAGCAGCTTATTTACAAAAAACACCGGGGAGCTGTTTTTT
v_gene: TRBV18; j_gene: TRBJ1-2; d_gene: TRBD1; abundance: .; CDR3aa: CASSPPTGGYGYTF; CDR3nt: TGTGCCAGCTCACCACCAACAGGGGGCTATGGCTACACCTTC
v_gene: TRBV5-7; j_gene: TRBJ1-5; d_gene: .; abundance: .; CDR3aa: CATLRNQPQHF; CDR3nt: TGTGCCACCTTACGCAATCAGCCCCAGCATTTT
v_gene: TRBV28; j_gene: TRBJ2-1; d_gene: .; abundance: .; CDR3aa: CASSRRGRALGQFF; CDR3nt: TGTGCCAGCAGTCGCCGCGGCCGGGCCCTGGGGCAGTTCTTC
v_gene: TRBV5-4; j_gene: TRBJ1-1; d_gene: TRBD1; abundance: .; CDR3aa: CASSRSGQGYTEAFF; CDR3nt: TGTGCCAGCAGCCGCTCGGGACAGGGGTACACTGAAGCTTTCTTT
v_gene: TRBV7-9; j_gene: TRBJ2-3; d_gene: TRBD1; abundance: .; CDR3aa: CASTRTTGTGDTQYF; CDR3nt: TGTGCCAGCACGAGAACAACCGGGACAGGGGATACGCAGTATTTT
v_gene: TRBV7-3; j_gene: TRBJ2-1; d_gene: TRBD1; abundance: .; CDR3aa: CASSLKQGGPYNEQFF; CDR3nt: TGTGCCAGCAGCTTAAAACAGGGGGGTCCCTACAATGAGCAGTTCTTC
v_gene: TRBV6-1; j_gene: TRBJ2-3; d_gene: TRBD1; abundance: .; CDR3aa: CASSLGQGSSDTQYF; CDR3nt: TGTGCCAGCAGTCTGGGACAGGGTTCATCAGATACGCAGTATTTT
v_gene: TRBV10-3; j_gene: TRBJ2-5; d_gene: TRBD2; abundance: .; CDR3aa: CAMGPGLGTGTQYF; CDR3nt: TGTGCCATGGGACCGGGACTAGGTACGGGGACCCAGTACTTC
v_gene: TRBV21-1; j_gene: TRBJ1-5; d_gene: .; abundance: .; CDR3aa: CASSKNESYSGQPQHF; CDR3nt: TGTGCCAGCAGCAAAAACGAATCATACTCCGGTCAGCCCCAGCATTTT
v_gene: TRBV9; j_gene: TRBJ2-1; d_gene: .; abundance: once; CDR3aa: CASTRGDSGNEQFF; CDR3nt: TGTGCCAGCACCCGAGGGGATAGCGGCAATGAGCAGTTCTTC
v_gene: TRBV30; j_gene: TRBJ2-7; d_gene: TRBD2; abundance: .; CDR3aa: CAWNGGLTYEQYF; CDR3nt: TGTGCCTGGAACGGGGGGTTGACCTACGAGCAGTACTTC
v_gene: TRBV9; j_gene: TRBJ1-2; d_gene: TRBD1; abundance: .; CDR3aa: CASSNPIRTGESGYTF; CDR3nt: TGTGCCAGCAGCAATCCAATTCGGACAGGGGAGAGTGGCTACACCTTC
v_gene: TRBV5-4; j_gene: TRBJ1-1; d_gene: .; abundance: .; CDR3aa: CASSASGNTEAFF; CDR3nt: TGTGCCAGCAGCGCCTCTGGGAACACTGAAGCTTTCTTT
v_gene: TRBV4-3; j_gene: TRBJ2-7; d_gene: .; abundance: .; CDR3aa: CASSQDRNLKQYF; CDR3nt: TGCGCCAGCAGCCAAGACCGCAATTTGAAGCAGTACTTC
v_gene: TRBV9; j_gene: TRBJ1-3; d_gene: TRBD1; abundance: .; CDR3aa: CASSVSPGTGGNTIYF; CDR3nt: TGTGCCAGCAGCGTAAGCCCCGGGACAGGAGGAAACACCATATATTTT
v_gene: TRBV4-1; j_gene: TRBJ1-4; d_gene: TRBD1; abundance: .; CDR3aa: CASSQRTGGAGEKLFF; CDR3nt: TGCGCCAGCAGCCAACGAACAGGGGGCGCCGGTGAAAAACTGTTTTTT
v_gene: TRBV7-9; j_gene: TRBJ2-1; d_gene: TRBD1; abundance: .; CDR3aa: CANKQGALRVTYNEQFF; CDR3nt: TGTGCCAACAAACAGGGGGCGCTTAGAGTAACCTACAATGAGCAGTTCTTC
v_gene: TRBV9; j_gene: TRBJ2-4; d_gene: .; abundance: .; CDR3aa: CASSATGTKNIQYF; CDR3nt: TGTGCCAGCAGCGCAACAGGAACCAAAAACATTCAGTACTTC
v_gene: TRBV7-2; j_gene: TRBJ2-1; d_gene: .; abundance: once; CDR3aa: CASSSGGALNEQFF; CDR3nt: TGTGCCAGCAGCTCAGGAGGGGCGCTTAATGAGCAGTTCTTC
v_gene: TRBV7-9; j_gene: TRBJ2-7; d_gene: .; abundance: .; CDR3aa: CASSLLRGTVYYEQYF; CDR3nt: TGTGCCAGCAGCTTACTCCGCGGGACAGTTTATTACGAGCAGTACTTC
v_gene: TRBV11-2; j_gene: TRBJ2-5; d_gene: TRBD1; abundance: .; CDR3aa: CASSLDRGFGETQYF; CDR3nt: TGTGCCAGCAGCCTCGACAGGGGGTTCGGAGAGACCCAGTACTTC
v_gene: TRBV15; j_gene: TRBJ1-5; d_gene: TRBD1; abundance: .; CDR3aa: CATSGQGRDQPQHF; CDR3nt: TGTGCCACCTCGGGACAGGGGAGAGATCAGCCCCAGCATTTT
v_gene: TRBV9; j_gene: TRBJ2-5; d_gene: TRBD2; abundance: .; CDR3aa: CASSVGASGRAETQYF; CDR3nt: TGTGCCAGCAGCGTAGGTGCTAGCGGGAGGGCAGAGACCCAGTACTTC
v_gene: TRBV7-8; j_gene: TRBJ1-1; d_gene: .; abundance: .; CDR3aa: CASSFMRQVNTEAFF; CDR3nt: TGTGCCAGCAGCTTTATGAGACAGGTAAACACTGAAGCTTTCTTT
v_gene: TRBV30; j_gene: TRBJ2-3; d_gene: .; abundance: .; CDR3aa: CAWNVAVGTQYF; CDR3nt: TGTGCCTGGAATGTGGCGGTCGGTACGCAGTATTTT
v_gene: TRBV6-1; j_gene: TRBJ1-5; d_gene: TRBD1; abundance: .; CDR3aa: CASSEEDRDNQPQHF; CDR3nt: TGTGCCAGCAGTGAAGAGGACAGGGACAATCAGCCCCAGCATTTT
v_gene: TRBV5-1; j_gene: TRBJ2-1; d_gene: TRBD2; abundance: .; CDR3aa: CASSLVPGLAGGPPFF; CDR3nt: TGCGCCAGCAGCTTGGTCCCGGGACTAGCGGGAGGGCCCCCGTTCTTC
v_gene: TRBV9; j_gene: TRBJ2-5; d_gene: .; abundance: .; CDR3aa: CASSASAGEKETQYF; CDR3nt: TGTGCCAGCAGCGCGTCCGCCGGGGAGAAAGAGACCCAGTACTTC
v_gene: TRBV19; j_gene: TRBJ2-7; d_gene: .; abundance: .; CDR3aa: CASTPRNRDHEQYF; CDR3nt: TGTGCCAGTACCCCGAGGAACAGGGATCACGAGCAGTACTTC
v_gene: TRBV4-1; j_gene: TRBJ2-2; d_gene: TRBD2; abundance: .; CDR3aa: CASSPGLARSLTGELFF; CDR3nt: TGCGCCAGCAGCCCGGGACTAGCAAGGTCGCTCACCGGGGAGCTGTTTTTT